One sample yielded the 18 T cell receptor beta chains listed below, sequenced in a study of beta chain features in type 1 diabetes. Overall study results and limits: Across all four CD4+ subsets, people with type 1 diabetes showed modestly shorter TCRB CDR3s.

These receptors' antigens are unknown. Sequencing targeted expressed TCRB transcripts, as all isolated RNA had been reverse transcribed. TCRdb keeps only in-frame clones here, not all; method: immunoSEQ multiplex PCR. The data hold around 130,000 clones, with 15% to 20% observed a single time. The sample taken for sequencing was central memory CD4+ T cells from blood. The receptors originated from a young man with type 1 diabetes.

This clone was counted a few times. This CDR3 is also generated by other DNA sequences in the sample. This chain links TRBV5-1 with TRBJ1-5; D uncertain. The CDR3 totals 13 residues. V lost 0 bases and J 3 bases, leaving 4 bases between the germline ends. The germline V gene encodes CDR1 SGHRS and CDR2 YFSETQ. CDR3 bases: TGCGCCAGCAGCTTGGGCAACAATCAGCCCCAGCATTTT. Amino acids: CASSLGNNQPQHF.

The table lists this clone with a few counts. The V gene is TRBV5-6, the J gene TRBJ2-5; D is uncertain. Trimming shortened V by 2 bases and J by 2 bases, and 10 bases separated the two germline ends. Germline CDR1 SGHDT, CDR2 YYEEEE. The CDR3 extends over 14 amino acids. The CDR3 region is CASSFRWGQETQYF. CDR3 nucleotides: TGTGCCAGCAGCTTTCGGTGGGGTCAAGAGACCCAGTACTTC.

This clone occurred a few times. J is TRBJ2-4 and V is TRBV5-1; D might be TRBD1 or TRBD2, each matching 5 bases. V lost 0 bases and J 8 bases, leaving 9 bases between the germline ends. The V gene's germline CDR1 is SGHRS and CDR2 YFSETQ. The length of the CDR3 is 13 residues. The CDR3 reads CASSLGGVDIQYF. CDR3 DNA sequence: TGCGCCAGCAGCTTGGGAGGGGTTGACATTCAGTACTTC.

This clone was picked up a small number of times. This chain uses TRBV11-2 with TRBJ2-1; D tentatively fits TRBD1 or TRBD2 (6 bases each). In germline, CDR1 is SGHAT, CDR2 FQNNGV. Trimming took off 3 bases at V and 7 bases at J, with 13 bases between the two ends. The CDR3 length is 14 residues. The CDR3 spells CASSFSGAGNEQFF. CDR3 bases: TGTGCCAGCAGCTTCTCGGGGGCTGGGAATGAGCAGTTCTTC.

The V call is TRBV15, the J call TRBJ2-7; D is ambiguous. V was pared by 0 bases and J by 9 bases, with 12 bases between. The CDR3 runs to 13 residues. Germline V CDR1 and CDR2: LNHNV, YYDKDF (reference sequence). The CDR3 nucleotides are TGTGCCACCAGCAGAGATCCGGCTACGAGGCAGTACTTC. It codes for CATSRDPATRQYF. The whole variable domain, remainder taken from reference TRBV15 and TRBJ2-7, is DAMVIQNPRYQVTQFGKPVTLSCSQTLNHNVMYWYQQKSSQAPKLLFHYYDKDFNNEADTPDNFQSRRPNTSFCFLDIRSPGLGDTAMYLCATSRDPATRQYFGPGTRLTVT.

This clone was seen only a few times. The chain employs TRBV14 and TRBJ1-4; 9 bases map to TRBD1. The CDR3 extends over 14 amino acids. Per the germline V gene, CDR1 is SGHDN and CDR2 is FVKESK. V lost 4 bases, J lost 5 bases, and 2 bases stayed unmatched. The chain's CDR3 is CASSRGTGNEKLFF. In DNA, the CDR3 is TGTGCCAGCAGCCGGGGGACAGGGAATGAAAAACTGTTTTTT.

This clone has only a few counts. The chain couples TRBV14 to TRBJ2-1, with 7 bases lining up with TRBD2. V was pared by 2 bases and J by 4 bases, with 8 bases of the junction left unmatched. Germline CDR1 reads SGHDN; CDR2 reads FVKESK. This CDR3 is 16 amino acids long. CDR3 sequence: CASSQIYSGPYNEQFF. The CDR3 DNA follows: TGTGCCAGCAGCCAAATCTATAGCGGGCCATACAATGAGCAGTTCTTC.

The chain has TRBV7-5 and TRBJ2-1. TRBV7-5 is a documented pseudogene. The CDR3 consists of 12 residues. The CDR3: CASSLADNEQFF. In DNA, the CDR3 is TGTGCCAGCAGCCTCGCTGACAATGAGCAGTTCTTC.

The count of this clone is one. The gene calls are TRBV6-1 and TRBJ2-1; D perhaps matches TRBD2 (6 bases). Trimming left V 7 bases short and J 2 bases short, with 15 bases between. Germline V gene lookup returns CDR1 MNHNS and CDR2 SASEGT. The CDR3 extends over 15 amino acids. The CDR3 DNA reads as TGTGCCAGCATCCCTTGGAGGGGCCCCTACAATGAGCAGTTCTTC. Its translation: CASIPWRGPYNEQFF.

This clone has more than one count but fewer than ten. CDR3 sequence: CASRGQGKGTPLHF. Here the CDR3 DNA reads TGTGCCAGCAGGGGACAGGGCAAAGGGACACCCCTCCACTTT. V and J are TRBV2 and TRBJ1-6; 9 nucleotides match TRBD1. From germline, CDR1 is SNHLY and CDR2 FYNNEI. The ends lost 6 bases at V and 11 bases at J; junction bases unmatched: 8. There are 14 residues in the CDR3.

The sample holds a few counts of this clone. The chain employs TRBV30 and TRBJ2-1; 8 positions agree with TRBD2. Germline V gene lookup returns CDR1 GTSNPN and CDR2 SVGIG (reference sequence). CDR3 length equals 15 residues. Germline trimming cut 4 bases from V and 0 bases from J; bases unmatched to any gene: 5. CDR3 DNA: TGTGCCTGGACCCCAGCGGGGGCCTCCTACAATGAGCAGTTCTTC. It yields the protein CAWTPAGASYNEQFF.

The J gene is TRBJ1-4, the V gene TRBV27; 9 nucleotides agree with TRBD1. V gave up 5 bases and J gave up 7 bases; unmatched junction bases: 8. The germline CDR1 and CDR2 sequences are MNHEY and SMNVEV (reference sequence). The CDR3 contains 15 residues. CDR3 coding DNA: TGTGCCAGCAGTGAATTCCGGGACAGGGTTGAAAAACTGTTTTTT. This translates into CASSEFRDRVEKLFF. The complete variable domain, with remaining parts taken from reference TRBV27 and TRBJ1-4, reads EAQVTQNPRYLITVTGKKLTVTCSQNMNHEYMSWYRQDPGLGLRQIYYSMNVEVTDKGDVPEGYKVSRKEKRNFPLILESPSPNQTSLYFCASSEFRDRVEKLFFGSGTQLSVL.

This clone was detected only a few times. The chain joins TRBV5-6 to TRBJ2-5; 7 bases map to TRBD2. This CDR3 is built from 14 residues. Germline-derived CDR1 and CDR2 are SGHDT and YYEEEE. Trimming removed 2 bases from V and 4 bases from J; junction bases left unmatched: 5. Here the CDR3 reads CASSLPGGRETQYF. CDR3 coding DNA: TGTGCCAGCAGCTTACCGGGGGGAAGAGAGACCCAGTACTTC. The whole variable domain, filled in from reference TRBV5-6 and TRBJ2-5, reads DAGVTQSPTHLIKTRGQQVTLRCSPKSGHDTVSWYQQALGQGPQFIFQYYEEEERQRGNFPDRFSGHQFPNYSSELNVNALLLGDSALYLCASSLPGGRETQYFGPGTRLLVL.

The CDR3 loop is CASSRDTGYYEQYF. The CDR3 DNA sequence: TGTGCCAGCAGCAGGGACACCGGATACTACGAGCAGTACTTC. The rearrangement links TRBV7-9 to TRBJ2-7, with D possibly matching TRBD1 (6 bases). The CDR3 is 14 amino acids. Per germline, CDR1 SEHNR and CDR2 FQNEAQ (reference sequence). Trimming stripped 5 bases from V and 3 bases from J, with 14 bases between.

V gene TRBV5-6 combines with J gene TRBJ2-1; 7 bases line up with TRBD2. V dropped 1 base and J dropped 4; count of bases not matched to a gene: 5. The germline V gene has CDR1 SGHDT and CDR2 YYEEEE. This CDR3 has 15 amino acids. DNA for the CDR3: TGTGCCAGCAGCTTGCATCTAGCGGATTACAATGAGCAGTTCTTC. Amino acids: CASSLHLADYNEQFF.

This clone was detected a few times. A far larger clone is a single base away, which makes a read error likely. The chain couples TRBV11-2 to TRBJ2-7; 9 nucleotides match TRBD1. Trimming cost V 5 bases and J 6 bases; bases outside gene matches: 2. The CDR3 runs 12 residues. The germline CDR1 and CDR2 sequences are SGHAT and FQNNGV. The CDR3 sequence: CASSRTGVEQYF. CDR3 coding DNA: TGTGCCAGCAGCCGGACAGGGGTCGAGCAGTACTTC.

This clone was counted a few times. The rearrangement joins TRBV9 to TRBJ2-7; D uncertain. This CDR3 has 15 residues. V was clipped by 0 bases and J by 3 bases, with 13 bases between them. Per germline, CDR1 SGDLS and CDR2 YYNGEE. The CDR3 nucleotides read TGTGCCAGCAGCGTAGCTTTCGATATTGGCTACGAGCAGTACTTC. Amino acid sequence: CASSVAFDIGYEQYF.

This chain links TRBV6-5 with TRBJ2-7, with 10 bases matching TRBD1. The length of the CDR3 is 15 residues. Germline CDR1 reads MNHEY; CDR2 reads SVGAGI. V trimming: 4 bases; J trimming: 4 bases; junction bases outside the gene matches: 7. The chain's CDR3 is CASSSPAGQGYEQYF. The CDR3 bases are TGTGCCAGCAGTTCACCTGCGGGACAGGGGTACGAGCAGTACTTC.